Presented here are 22 T cell receptor beta chains from one specimen sequenced in a study of tumor-infiltrating lymphocytes in primary liver carcinoma. For each extraction, RNA and DNA were obtained together from about 21-30 mg of unsorted bulk tissue. cDNA specific to TCR beta was made from about 550 ng of total RNA, with a constant-region primer employed for priming. TCR beta libraries came from three nested multiplex PCR rounds using slightly modified ARM-PCR. With TRBV1-TRBV30 forward primers and a C-beta reverse primer, the first two PCR rounds were run for roughly 10 cycles each. Using its own MiXCR run on the multiplex PCR reads, TCRdb lists one record per CDR3 protein. The data hold about 100,000 distinct CDR3 sequences, with around 73% observed a single time. Sequenced: liver tumor tissue from sampling region 2. Subset defined: tumor region T2, inferior pole. Receptors originate from a woman aged 55 to 70 with primary liver carcinoma and hepatitis B virus infection.

Ten or more counts support this clonotype. The chain joins TRBV10-2 to TRBJ1-3, with a tentative D call TRBD1 (5 bases). The V and J ends lost 2 bases and 0 bases respectively, with 5 bases between them. The CDR3 sequence is 14 residues long. The germline V gene has CDR1 WSHSY and CDR2 SAAADI. As DNA, the CDR3 is TGCGCCAGCAGTGAGGACAGCTCTGGAAACACCATATATTTT. Amino acids: CASSEDSSGNTIYF.

On this clonotype itself: The CDR3 does not end in the conserved phenylalanine or tryptophan, so this is likely a read error. J is TRBJ2-1 and V is TRBV4-1; D perhaps matches TRBD2 (6 bases). V lost 4 bases and J 4 bases, leaving 20 bases between the germline ends. The CDR3 consists of 17 residues. Looked up from germline, CDR1 is MGHRA and CDR2 is YSYEKL. The CDR3 region has the DNA TGCGCCAGCAGCCCAGCGACTAGTGGGCCGACTTACAATGAGCAGTTCCTC. It is translated as CASSPATSGPTYNEQFL.

Comment on this clonotype: The germline gene is not matched at one end of the junction; a read error may be the cause. CDR3 sequence: CASSLGFADHETQYF. The CDR3 nucleotides read TGTGCCAGCAGCTTAGGGTTCGCAGACCACGAGACCCAGTATTTC. The chain carries TRBV7-8 and TRBJ2-5, with D unresolved. Germline V lookup: CDR1 SGHVS, CDR2 FQNEAQ. The CDR3 sequence is 15 residues long.

This clonotype turned up a few times. The chain combines TRBV28 with TRBJ2-1; possibly TRBD2 for D (6 bases). The CDR3 is 11 amino acids. The ends were cut back, 7 bases at V and 7 bases at J, with 8 bases in the middle. CDR1 is MDHEN, CDR2 SYDVKM, per germline. The DNA of the CDR3 is TGTGCCAGCAACCGGGGGAATGAGCAGTTCTTC. Protein: CASNRGNEQFF.

This clonotype was detected many times. This chain links TRBV12-3 or TRBV12-4 with TRBJ2-1; 7 nucleotides agree with TRBD2. Trimming at V came to 7 bases and at J to 3 bases, leaving 6 bases not matched to a gene. The CDR3 runs 14 residues. The CDR3: CASILGGIYNEQFF. CDR3 sequence (DNA): TGTGCCAGCATCTTGGGGGGGATCTACAATGAGCAGTTCTTC.

The chain combines TRBV28 with TRBJ2-1; weak D call: TRBD2 (6 bases). Germline assignment: CDR1 MDHEN and CDR2 SYDVKM. With 7 bases removed from V and 4 bases from J, the gap between germline ends came to 17 bases. The CDR3 consists of 15 residues. The CDR3 sequence: CASTVRGIGYNEQFF. The CDR3 nucleotides read TGTGCCAGCACCGTGCGCGGGATCGGGTACAATGAGCAGTTCTTC.

This chain connects TRBV18 to TRBJ1-4, with D uncertain. V lost 2 bases and J 3 bases, leaving 10 bases between the germline ends. Germline-derived CDR1 and CDR2 are KGHSH and LQKENI. This CDR3 is built from 15 residues. This CDR3 reads CASSPGQESNEKLFF. In DNA, the CDR3 is TGTGCCAGCTCACCAGGCCAGGAATCTAATGAAAAACTGTTTTTT.

In this sample, this clonotype turned up many times. V usage is TRBV6-5 and J usage is TRBJ2-7; 9 bases fit TRBD1. Germline V CDR1 and CDR2: MNHEY, SVGAGI. Trimming cost V 0 bases and J 2 bases; bases outside gene matches: 2. The CDR3 is made up of 15 amino acids. CDR3 in amino acids: CASSYSGTGPYEQYF. The CDR3 DNA sequence: TGTGCCAGCAGTTACTCAGGGACAGGGCCCTACGAGCAGTACTTC.

As for this clonotype: Since the CDR3 does not end with the conserved phenylalanine or tryptophan, this likely comes from a read error. The chain carries TRBV7-9 and TRBJ2-7; D is unresolved. CDR3 length: 13 residues. Trimming removed 2 bases at V and 2 bases at J, with 7 bases between. CDR1 is SEHNR, CDR2 FQNEAQ, per germline (reference sequence). CDR3 DNA sequence: TGTGCCAGCAGCTTAAGCCGACCCTACGAGCAGTACCTC. Translated: CASSLSRPYEQYL.

This clonotype is classed as medium-sized. This chain uses TRBV11-2 with TRBJ2-4; D call uncertain. This CDR3 is 15 amino acids long. V shed 3 bases and J shed 7 bases, with 16 bases lying between them. Germline values: CDR1 SGHAT, CDR2 FQNNGV. CDR3 protein: CASSLSAPLGNIQYF. The CDR3 region has the DNA TGTGCCAGCAGCTTGAGTGCGCCACTTGGGAACATTCAGTACTTC.

By sample fraction, this clonotype is medium-sized. The rearrangement links TRBV11-2 to TRBJ2-5, with D unclear. This CDR3 comprises 15 residues. The V end was cut by 6 bases, the J end by 1 base, with 15 bases between. Germline loops: CDR1 SGHAT, CDR2 FQNNGV. In DNA form, the CDR3 reads TGTGCCAGCAGTCAACGCAATCTTATCCAAGAGACCCAGTACTTC. Translated: CASSQRNLIQETQYF.

V is TRBV5-1 and J is TRBJ1-2, with 7 bases matching TRBD1. Germline lookup yields CDR1 SGHRS and CDR2 YFSETQ. The CDR3 consists of 13 residues. V was pared by 5 bases and J by 10 bases, with 11 bases of the junction left unmatched. The CDR3: CASRSTGDCDYTF. The DNA of the CDR3 is TGCGCCAGCAGGTCAACAGGGGACTGTGACTACACCTTC. The full variable domain, rest sourced from reference TRBV5-1 and TRBJ1-2, is KAGVTQTPRYLIKTRGQQVTLSCSPISGHRSVSWYQQTPGQGLQFLFEYFSETQRNKGNFPGRFSGRQFSNSRSEMNVSTLELGDSALYLCASRSTGDCDYTFGSGTRLTVV.

The chain joins TRBV6-1 to TRBJ1-2, with D uncertain. Trimming removed 6 bases from V and 10 bases from J, with 9 bases in between. Germline CDR1 is MNHNS and CDR2 is SASEGT. The CDR3 runs 10 residues. Here the CDR3 DNA reads TGTGCCAGCAGCCATGACTCCTACACCTTC. The encoded protein is CASSHDSYTF.

In its sample, this clonotype was seen a few times. The germline gene is not matched at one end of the junction; a read error may be the cause. This sequence joins TRBV28 and TRBJ2-3; maybe TRBD2 (5 bases). From germline, CDR1 is MDHEN and CDR2 SYDVKM. This CDR3 is built from 14 residues. Here the CDR3 reads CVSSSPTEGDTQYF. CDR3 DNA sequence: TGTGTCAGCAGTTCACCCACAGAGGGAGATACGCAGTATTTT.

There are a few counts of this clonotype. One junction end does not reproduce the germline sequence, and a read error may be involved. This chain joins TRBV11-2 and TRBJ1-4; weak D call: TRBD1 (5 bases). CDR1 is SGHAT and CDR2 is FQNNGV in the germline V gene. The CDR3 sequence is 15 residues long. CDR3 nucleotides: TGTGCCAACAGCTCGGGGCTTGGGGTTAATGAAAAACTGTTTTTT. It codes for CANSSGLGVNEKLFF. Filled out from reference TRBV11-2 and TRBJ1-4, the complete variable domain reads EAGVAQSPRYKIIEKRQSVAFWCNPISGHATLYWYQQILGQGPKLLIQFQNNGVVDDSQLPKDRFSAERLKGVDSTLKIQPAKLEDSAVYLCANSSGLGVNEKLFFGSGTQLSVL.

On this clonotype: A much larger clone lies a single base off, so this may be a read error. The V and J genes are TRBV7-9 and TRBJ1-2; TRBD1 is a possible D gene (6 bases). The germline V gene has CDR1 SEHNR and CDR2 FQNEAQ (reference sequence). The CDR3 has 14 amino acids. This CDR3 is CATSLVQGGYGYTF. For the CDR3, the DNA is TGTGCCACCAGCTTAGTACAGGGAGGCTATGGCTACACCTTC.

In its sample, this clonotype was seen once. Without the conserved terminal phenylalanine or tryptophan, this CDR3 likely stems from a read error. No DNA is shown, since the ends of the CDR3 on it are uncertain; the CDR3 is the one TCRdb lists. This sequence joins TRBV11-2 and TRBJ2-2; no DNA check was done on the table's D call, TRBD1. CDR1 is SGHAT and CDR2 is FQNNGV in the germline V gene. The CDR3 spans 15 residues, counting both ends. CDR3: CASSWGDPDTGELLL.

The table lists this clonotype with a few counts. A read error may be the cause here, since a much bigger clone is one base away. The chain is built from TRBV6-6 and TRBJ2-1; D unclear. From germline, CDR1 is MNHNY and CDR2 SVGAGI (reference sequence). With 0 bases removed from V and 9 bases from J, the gap between germline ends came to 9 bases. This CDR3 comprises 13 residues. The CDR3 protein is CASSYSRSCEQFF. Here the CDR3 DNA reads TGTGCCAGCAGTTACTCTAGATCTTGTGAGCAGTTCTTC.

CDR3 sequence reads: CSASGTSGMGYEQFF. For the CDR3, the DNA is TGCAGCGCAAGCGGGACTAGCGGGATGGGGTATGAGCAGTTCTTC. This chain connects TRBV29-1 to TRBJ2-1; 13 bases fit TRBD2. CDR3 size: 15 residues. The V gene end was trimmed by 7 bases and the J gene end by 8 bases; junction bases not matched to a gene: 11. Germline CDR1 SQVTM, CDR2 ANQGSEA.

A word on this clonotype: The junction departs from germline at one end; a sequencing error may be responsible. The rearrangement joins TRBV6-1 to TRBJ1-1; D call uncertain. Germline-derived CDR1 and CDR2 are MNHNS and SASEGT. The CDR3 totals 14 residues. For the CDR3, the DNA is TGTGCCAGCAGTGAAGACGGACGAAATCTTGAAGCCCTCTTT. Translation: CASSEDGRNLEALF.

This clonotype has a single count. The chain carries TRBV12-3 or TRBV12-4 and TRBJ1-2, with D possibly TRBD1 on 5 matching bases. This CDR3 spans 14 amino acids. Trimming shortened V by 11 bases and J by 8 bases, and 24 bases separated the two germline ends. As DNA, the CDR3 is TGTGCCCGCACTTTAGGGGACGGATCTCCCGGCTACACCTTC. It yields the protein CARTLGDGSPGYTF.

The CDR3 sequence is CTTGGTGRTGELFF. CDR3 nucleotides: TGTACCACCGGGGGGACAGGCAGGACCGGGGAGCTGTTTTTT. The chain combines TRBV7-9 with TRBJ2-2, with a possible D match to TRBD1 (8 bases). There are 14 residues in the CDR3. From germline, CDR1 is SEHNR and CDR2 FQNEAQ (reference sequence).